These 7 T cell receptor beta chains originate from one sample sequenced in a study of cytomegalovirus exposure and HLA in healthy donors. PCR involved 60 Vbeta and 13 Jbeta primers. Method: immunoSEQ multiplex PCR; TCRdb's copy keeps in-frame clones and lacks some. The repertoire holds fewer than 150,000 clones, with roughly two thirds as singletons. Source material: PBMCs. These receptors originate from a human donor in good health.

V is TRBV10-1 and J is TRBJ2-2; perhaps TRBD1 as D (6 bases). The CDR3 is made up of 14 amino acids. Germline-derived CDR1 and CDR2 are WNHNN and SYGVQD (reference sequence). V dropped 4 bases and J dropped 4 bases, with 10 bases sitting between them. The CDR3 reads CASSAGTSTGELFF. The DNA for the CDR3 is TGCGCCAGCAGTGCCGGGACATCCACCGGGGAGCTGTTTTTT.

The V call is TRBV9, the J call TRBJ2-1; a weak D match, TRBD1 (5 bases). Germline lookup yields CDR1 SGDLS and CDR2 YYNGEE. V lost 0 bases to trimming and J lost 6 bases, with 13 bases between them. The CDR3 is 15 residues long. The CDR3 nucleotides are TGTGCCAGCAGCGTAGGGGCAGGGTTTGGCAATGAGCAGTTCTTC. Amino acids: CASSVGAGFGNEQFF.

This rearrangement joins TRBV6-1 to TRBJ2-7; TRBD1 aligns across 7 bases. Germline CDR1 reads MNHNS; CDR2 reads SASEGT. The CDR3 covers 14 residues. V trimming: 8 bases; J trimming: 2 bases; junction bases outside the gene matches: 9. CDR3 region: CASGSGQVPYEQYF. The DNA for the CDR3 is TGTGCCAGCGGATCAGGACAGGTCCCCTACGAGCAGTACTTC.

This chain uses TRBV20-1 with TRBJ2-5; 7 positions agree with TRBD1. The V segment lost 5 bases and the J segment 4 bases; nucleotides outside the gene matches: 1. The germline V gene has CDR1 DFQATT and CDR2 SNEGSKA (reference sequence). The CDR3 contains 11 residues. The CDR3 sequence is CSAYRGETQYF. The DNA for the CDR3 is TGCAGTGCTTACAGGGGAGAGACCCAGTACTTC.

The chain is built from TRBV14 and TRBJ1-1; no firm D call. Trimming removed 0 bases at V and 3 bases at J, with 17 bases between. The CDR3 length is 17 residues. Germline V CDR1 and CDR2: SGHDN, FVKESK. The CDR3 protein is CASSQEASVAVDTEAFF. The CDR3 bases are TGTGCCAGCAGCCAAGAAGCGTCGGTGGCGGTGGACACTGAAGCTTTCTTT.

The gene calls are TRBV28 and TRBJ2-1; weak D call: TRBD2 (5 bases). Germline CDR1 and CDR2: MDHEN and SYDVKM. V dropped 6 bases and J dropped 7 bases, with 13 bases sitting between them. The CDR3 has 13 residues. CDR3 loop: CASSRAGRNEQFF. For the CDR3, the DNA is TGTGCCAGCAGCCGGGCGGGTCGGAATGAGCAGTTCTTC. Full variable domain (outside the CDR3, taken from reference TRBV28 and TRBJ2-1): DVKVTQSSRYLVKRTGEKVFLECVQDMDHENMFWYRQDPGLGLRLIYFSYDVKMKEKGDIPEGYSVSREKKERFSLILESASTNQTSMYLCASSRAGRNEQFFGPGTRLTVL.

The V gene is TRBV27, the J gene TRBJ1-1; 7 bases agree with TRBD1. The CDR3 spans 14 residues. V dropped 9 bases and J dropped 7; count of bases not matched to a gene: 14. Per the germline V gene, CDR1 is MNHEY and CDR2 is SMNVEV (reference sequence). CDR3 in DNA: TGTGCCAGTCAGGAGACAGGGTTCTGGGGTGAAGCTTTCTTT. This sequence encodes CASQETGFWGEAFF.